This T cell receptor (beta chain) emerged from a study of cytomegalovirus exposure and HLA in healthy donors. With 3 bases clipped from V and 8 bases from J, the junction kept 7 bases outside the gene matches. The germline V gene has CDR1 SGHNT and CDR2 YYREEE (reference sequence). There are 14 residues in the CDR3. The PCR had 60 Vbeta and 13 Jbeta primers. TCRdb's table, derived via immunoSEQ multiplex PCR, lists solely in-frame clones and lacks some. Among some 190,000 clones listed, around 67% were seen once. The source is a woman in her 30s in good health and CMV-seropositive. The source material was PBMCs. J is TRBJ2-4 and V is TRBV5-4, with TRBD1 identical over 8 bases. CDR3 region: CASSSQGVAHIQYF. The CDR3 nucleotides read TGTGCCAGCAGCTCACAGGGGGTTGCTCACATTCAGTACTTC.